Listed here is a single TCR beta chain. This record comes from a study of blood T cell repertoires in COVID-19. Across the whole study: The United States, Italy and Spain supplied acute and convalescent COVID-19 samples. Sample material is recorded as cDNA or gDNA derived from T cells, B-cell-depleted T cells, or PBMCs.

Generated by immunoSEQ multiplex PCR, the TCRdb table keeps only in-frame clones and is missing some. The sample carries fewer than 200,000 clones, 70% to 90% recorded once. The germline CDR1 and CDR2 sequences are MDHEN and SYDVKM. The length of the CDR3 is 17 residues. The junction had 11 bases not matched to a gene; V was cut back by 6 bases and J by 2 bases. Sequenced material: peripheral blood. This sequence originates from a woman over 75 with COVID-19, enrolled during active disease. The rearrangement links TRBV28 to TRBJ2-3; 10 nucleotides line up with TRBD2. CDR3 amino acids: CASRLGRLAGFTDTQYF. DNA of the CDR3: TGTGCCAGCAGGTTGGGGAGACTAGCGGGTTTCACAGATACGCAGTATTTT.